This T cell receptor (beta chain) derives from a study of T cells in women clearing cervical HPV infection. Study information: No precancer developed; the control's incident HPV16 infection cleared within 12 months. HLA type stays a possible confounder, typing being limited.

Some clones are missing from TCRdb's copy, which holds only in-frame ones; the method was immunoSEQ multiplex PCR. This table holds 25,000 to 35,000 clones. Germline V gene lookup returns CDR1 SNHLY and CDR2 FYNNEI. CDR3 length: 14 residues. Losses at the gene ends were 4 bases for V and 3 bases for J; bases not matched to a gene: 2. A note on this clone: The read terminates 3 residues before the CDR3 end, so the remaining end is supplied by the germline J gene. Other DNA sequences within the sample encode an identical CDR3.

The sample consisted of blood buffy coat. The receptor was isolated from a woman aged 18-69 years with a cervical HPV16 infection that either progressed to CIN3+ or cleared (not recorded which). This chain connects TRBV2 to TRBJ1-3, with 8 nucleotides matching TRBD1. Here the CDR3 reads CASSADRVGNTIYF. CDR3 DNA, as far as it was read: TGTGCCAGCAGTGCGGACAGGGTTGGAAACACC.